This section outlines one TCR beta chain sequence together with its context. V lost 2 bases to trimming and J lost 5 bases; unmatched junction nucleotides: 6. CDR1 SGHTS and CDR2 YDEGEE come from the germline V gene. The CDR3 length is 14 residues. The sample comes from a study of cytomegalovirus exposure and HLA in healthy donors. PCR amplification relied on 60 Vbeta primers (plus 13 Jbeta primers). Measured with immunoSEQ multiplex PCR; TCRdb has only the in-frame clones, and not every one. The data show 150,000 to 200,000 clones, roughly 65% seen once. Material for sequencing was PBMCs. The TCR sequence derives from a man aged 18 to 30 in good health and CMV-seropositive. The chain is built from TRBV5-8 and TRBJ1-1, with 7 positions matching TRBD1. The CDR3 DNA follows: TGTGCCAGCAGCTTCGAGGGGGCGGGAACTGAAGCTTTCTTT. It specifies CASSFEGAGTEAFF.